This TCR beta chain was captured in a study of PD-1 blockade in classical Hodgkin lymphoma (dated by TCRdb to 2020 to 2021). Looking at the study overall: Nivolumab dosing was 3 mg/kg intravenously every 2 weeks, continuing until either disease progression or unacceptable toxicity. The study used CyTOF and TCR beta sequencing to define a peripheral blood immune signature of response to PD-1 blockade in classical Hodgkin lymphoma.

The Qiagen DNeasy kit was used to extract genomic DNA both from unsorted PBMCs and from the negatively selected CD4+ and CD8+ fractions. TCR beta CDR3 regions were subjected to amplification by immunoSEQ multiplex PCR with primers that anneal to V and J segments. A synthetic immune receptor repertoire was used to minimize amplification bias, and any remaining bias was removed computationally after sequencing. As for the authors' bioinformatics: Custom Python scripts were used to quantify repertoire diversity as the Shannon entropy index. Unsorted, CD4+ and CD8+ repertoires were examined separately, except in combined analyses, for which CD4+ and CD8+ sequences were merged in silico. Clonal expansion was defined as at least a 2-fold frequency increase after treatment relative to C1D1, with a pseudocount of 0.5 for undetected baseline clones. Clones with 0 or 1 copy at C1D1 were classified as singleton clones, and clones with 2 or more copies were classified as non-singleton clones. By matching protein sequences in sorted samples from the same patient, clones expanded in unsorted samples were annotated as CD4+, CD8+ or unknown. Diversity changes from C1D1 to C4D1 were tested in paired samples using Wilcoxon tests. The clones in this table, taken by TCRdb from immuneACCESS, are in-frame only. Not every clone is retained; where verified, under half of the shortfall comes from an unresolved V gene, and the cause of the rest is unknown. From that table come the V and J calls and clone size; the DNA was used to work out D and trimming. In this sample the table shows 40,000 to 55,000 clones, roughly 90% of which occur a single time. The ten top clones hold over 8% of the sample.

This clone was counted only a few times. Its antigen is unknown. No base quality values were provided; no much bigger clone lies one nucleotide off. Results and caveats for the whole study, not just this receptor: Baseline TCR diversity was reported to be lower in newly diagnosed patients than in healthy donors, and even lower in relapsed/refractory patients. Diversity was lower in patients who began nivolumab less than 1 year after ASCT, so these patients were left out of later analyses to avoid confounding by immune reconstitution. The study was limited to a single clinical trial cohort, and causes of repertoire differences, possibly disease activity or prior therapy, remained undefined. By C4D1, a significant rise was seen in CD4+ TCR diversity but not in CD8+ TCR diversity (p=0.0027 vs p=0.16), and the rise was most apparent among complete responders (p=0.02). Among trial patients, those achieving complete response had baseline diversity similar to that of newly diagnosed patients, while diversity was significantly lower in partial responders and progressors.

Per the publication, the time point label means: cycle 1 day 1 (C1D1), immediately before nivolumab initiation. All trial patients had relapsed after autologous stem cell transplantation, with cohorts A, B and C differing in prior brentuximab vedotin exposure. The trial cohort included roughly 60 patients with relapsed/refractory classical Hodgkin lymphoma, and each patient had a best overall response of complete response, partial response or progressive disease. Single-agent nivolumab was administered to trial patients in the multi-cohort phase II CheckMate 205 trial. An independent review committee assessed best overall response by applying the 2007 International Working Group response criteria. Trial PBMCs were obtained immediately prior to nivolumab initiation (C1D1) and on therapy at cycle 2 day 1 and cycle 4 day 1. Peripheral blood was collected in 8 mL Vacutainer Cell Preparation Tubes, from which PBMCs were isolated by centrifugation and then cryopreserved.

The origin of this receptor is a human donor with classical Hodgkin lymphoma. The sequenced sample was peripheral blood mononuclear cells (PBMCs), obtained at baseline.

The CDR3 region reads CASSYSLSGQGAEAFF. The base sequence is TGTGCCAGCAGTTACTCGCTATCGGGACAGGGGGCTGAAGCTTTCTTT. The rearranged chain carries TRBV6-5 and TRBJ1-1; TRBD1 agrees with 11 junctional bases. The cysteine opens and the phenylalanine closes a CDR3 of 16 amino acids. Only the CDR3 portion is preserved as DNA: 48 bases, with reading frame beginning at the first base. Taken from the germline V gene, the CDR1 and CDR2 loops are MNHEY and SVGAGI. Trimming leaves V shorter by 0 bases and J shorter by 6 bases, with the junction holding 6 bases beyond the gene matches.